One and the same sample provided the 22 T cell receptor beta chains below, sequenced in a study of blood T cell repertoires in COVID-19. The assay was immunoSEQ multiplex PCR, and TCRdb's table has in-frame clones only and misses some. The table lists 130,000 to 150,000 clones, 80% to 90% of them singletons. Input material: peripheral blood. These receptors were obtained from a human donor in a cohort sampled during active COVID-19.

The chain has TRBV27 and TRBJ2-2; weak D call: TRBD1 (6 bases). Germline CDR1 and CDR2: MNHEY and SMNVEV (reference sequence). The CDR3 loop spans 13 amino acids. Trimming stripped 6 bases from V and 6 bases from J, with 11 bases between. In nucleotides, the CDR3 is TGTGCCAGCAGCATCTCAGGGGCCGGGGAGCTGTTTTTT. Translating it yields CASSISGAGELFF.

This clone was observed a handful of times. The CDR3 region has the DNA TGTGCCACCAGTGACCGGACAGGGACAGATACGCAGTATTTT. As protein: CATSDRTGTDTQYF. J is TRBJ2-3 and V is TRBV24-1; 8 bases align to TRBD1. Per germline, CDR1 KGHDR and CDR2 SFDVKD. V lost 4 bases, J lost 3 bases, and 2 bases stayed unmatched. CDR3 length equals 14 residues.

V usage is TRBV4-2 and J usage is TRBJ1-1, with no clear D. With 1 base removed from V and 4 bases from J, the gap between germline ends came to 10 bases. Germline assignment: CDR1 LGHNA and CDR2 YNFKEQ. This CDR3 has 14 residues. The CDR3 protein is CASSQGGRATEAFF. The CDR3 nucleotides read TGTGCCAGCAGCCAAGGCGGGCGCGCCACTGAAGCTTTCTTT.

The chain links TRBV3-1 (or the pseudogene TRBV3-2) to TRBJ1-2; D not certain. V was clipped by 0 bases and J by 2 bases, with 13 bases between them. This CDR3 is built from 16 residues. Germline V gene data show CDR1 as LGHDT and CDR2 as YNNKEL (reference sequence). DNA for the CDR3: TGTGCCAGCAGCCAAGATGGCCCCAGAGGGAACTATGGCTACACCTTC. This encodes CASSQDGPRGNYGYTF.

The chain joins TRBV25-1 to TRBJ1-2, with D perhaps TRBD1 (6 bases). This CDR3 contains 15 residues. The V end was cut by 4 bases, the J end by 3 bases, with 15 bases between. From germline, CDR1 is MGHDK and CDR2 SYGVNS. The CDR3 region has the DNA TGTGCCAGCAGTGGAATCACAGGGATGGACTATGGCTACACCTTC. It yields the protein CASSGITGMDYGYTF.

The chain combines TRBV5-1 with TRBJ2-5; D is unresolved. The CDR3 runs to 15 residues. Germline CDR1 SGHRS, CDR2 YFSETQ. V was shortened by 7 bases and J by 1 base, with 17 bases between the two germline ends. Here the CDR3 DNA reads TGCGCCAGCCTACTGTGGCAGGCCCCCCAAGAGACCCAGTACTTC. Translating gives CASLLWQAPQETQYF. The full variable domain, completed using reference TRBV5-1 and TRBJ2-5, is KAGVTQTPRYLIKTRGQQVTLSCSPISGHRSVSWYQQTPGQGLQFLFEYFSETQRNKGNFPGRFSGRQFSNSRSEMNVSTLELGDSALYLCASLLWQAPQETQYFGPGTRLLVL.

The V gene is TRBV7-9, the J gene TRBJ1-1, with 7 bases identical to TRBD1. The ends lost 5 bases at V and 7 bases at J; junction bases unmatched: 13. The CDR3 extends over 15 amino acids. Germline-derived CDR1 and CDR2 are SEHNR and FQNEAQ (reference sequence). This CDR3 is CASSLPQGIRVEAFF. CDR3 DNA: TGTGCCAGCAGCCTCCCACAGGGGATTCGCGTTGAAGCTTTCTTT.

The chain recombines TRBV15 with TRBJ2-7; D possibly corresponds to TRBD1 (5 bases). V gave up 1 base and J gave up 6 bases, with 7 bases separating them. This CDR3 has 12 amino acids. Germline assignment: CDR1 LNHNV and CDR2 YYDKDF (reference sequence). The CDR3 here is CATSRAGFEQYF. Written as DNA, the CDR3 is TGTGCCACCAGCAGAGCAGGGTTCGAGCAGTACTTC.

The chain couples TRBV28 to TRBJ1-6, with 9 bases aligning to TRBD1. Trimming at V came to 6 bases and at J to 13 bases, leaving 13 bases not matched to a gene. The CDR3 sequence is 15 residues long. Per the germline V gene, CDR1 is MDHEN and CDR2 is SYDVKM. The CDR3 spells CASSQSRGTGSPLHF. In DNA form, the CDR3 reads TGTGCCAGCAGCCAATCGAGGGGGACAGGGTCTCCCCTCCACTTT.

This clone was detected only once. This sequence joins TRBV19 and TRBJ2-5, with D perhaps TRBD2 (5 bases). Trimming took off 6 bases at V and 7 bases at J, with 15 bases between the two ends. There are 13 residues in the CDR3. Germline V gives CDR1 LNHDA, CDR2 SQIVND (reference sequence). In DNA form, the CDR3 reads TGTGCCAGTAGCGGACTCCCTCGAGGGACCCAGTACTTC. Protein: CASSGLPRGTQYF.

The V and J genes are TRBV27 and TRBJ1-1, with D possibly matching TRBD1 (5 bases). The CDR3 has 15 amino acids. Germline assignment: CDR1 MNHEY and CDR2 SMNVEV (reference sequence). The ends were cut back, 1 base at V and 5 bases at J, with 14 bases in the middle. In DNA, the CDR3 is TGTGCCAGCAGTTTATTTGGGATGGGGGGGACTGAAGCTTTCTTT. This codes for CASSLFGMGGTEAFF.

The chain combines TRBV7-9 with TRBJ1-4; the match to TRBD1 covers 7 bases. The V segment lost 5 bases and the J segment 7 bases; nucleotides outside the gene matches: 7. Germline V gives CDR1 SEHNR, CDR2 FQNEAQ (reference sequence). The CDR3 contains 14 residues. CDR3 loop: CASSRDSEVEKLFF. The CDR3 DNA sequence: TGTGCCAGCAGCAGGGACAGTGAAGTTGAAAAACTGTTTTTT.

This clone appeared a few times. This chain joins TRBV4-2 and TRBJ2-7, with 8 positions matching TRBD2. Germline V CDR1 and CDR2: LGHNA, YNFKEQ. The CDR3 has 14 residues. Trimming removed 5 bases from V and 3 bases from J; junction bases left unmatched: 6. The CDR3 sequence is CASSSVAGFYEQYF. Written as DNA, the CDR3 is TGTGCCAGCAGCTCAGTAGCGGGATTCTACGAGCAGTACTTC.

The chain combines TRBV28 with TRBJ1-5; TRBD1 agrees at 8 bases. This CDR3 is 15 amino acids long. The V gene's germline CDR1 is MDHEN and CDR2 SYDVKM. The V segment lost 4 bases and the J segment 1 base; nucleotides outside the gene matches: 3. The CDR3, as DNA: TGTGCCAGCAGTTCCGGACAGGGAAGCAATCAGCCCCAGCATTTT. This gives the protein CASSSGQGSNQPQHF.

This chain connects TRBV6-6 to TRBJ1-2; unclear D gene. Trimming removed 0 bases from V and 2 bases from J, with 7 bases in between. Germline V lookup: CDR1 MNHNY, CDR2 SVGAGI (reference sequence). The CDR3 consists of 14 residues. CDR3 DNA: TGTGCCAGCAGTTACTCTACGGTGAACTATGGCTACACCTTC. Its translation: CASSYSTVNYGYTF.

The rearrangement joins TRBV11-2 to TRBJ2-7, with 9 bases fitting TRBD2. V shed 0 bases and J 4 bases; nucleotides not matched to a gene: 4. The CDR3 contains 15 residues. Germline V gene sequence: CDR1 SGHAT, CDR2 FQNNGV. CDR3 in amino acids: CASSLEASGVYEQYF. CDR3 in DNA: TGTGCCAGCAGCTTAGAGGCTAGCGGGGTTTACGAGCAGTACTTC.

The chain carries TRBV12-5 and TRBJ1-2; 10 positions match TRBD1. This CDR3 is built from 18 residues. Losses at the gene ends were 2 bases for V and 4 bases for J; bases not matched to a gene: 13. The germline CDR1 and CDR2 sequences are LGHNT and FRNRAP. CDR3 in DNA: TGTGCTAGTGGTTTGTCCCGACAGGGGGCAACGCTCAGCTATGGCTACACCTTC. Its protein is CASGLSRQGATLSYGYTF.

In regard to this clone: Compared with germline, one end of the junction differs, possibly owing to a read error. This chain uses TRBV19 with TRBJ1-2; TRBD1 matches 10 bases. CDR3 length: 16 residues. Germline CDR1 is LNHDA and CDR2 is SQIVND (reference sequence). The CDR3, as DNA: TGTGTCAGTAGCCTCCCCCGGACAGGGGGTAACTATGGCTACACCTTC. Translating gives CVSSLPRTGGNYGYTF.

The rearrangement links TRBV21-1 to TRBJ1-3. TRBV21-1 is termed a pseudogene. This CDR3 has 19 amino acids. CDR3 residues: CASSNPRDLTGVSGNTIYF. The CDR3 DNA is TGTGCCAGCAGCAACCCGCGAGATCTTACCGGGGTCTCTGGAAACACCATATATTTT.

The V gene is TRBV7-9, the J gene TRBJ2-1; D may be TRBD2 (6 bases). CDR1 and CDR2 from the germline V gene are SEHNR and FQNEAQ (reference sequence). The CDR3 contains 19 residues. Trimming left V 4 bases short and J 7 bases short, with 29 bases between. The CDR3 loop reads CASSSMGLPTHPPVNEQFF. CDR3 nucleotide sequence: TGTGCCAGCAGCTCGATGGGACTTCCAACACACCCCCCGGTGAATGAGCAGTTCTTC.

For this clone: At one boundary the junction diverges from the germline segment, which might be a read error. V and J are TRBV29-1 and TRBJ1-2; 7 bases fit TRBD1. The V gene's germline CDR1 is SQVTM and CDR2 ANQGSEA. The CDR3 contains 13 residues. In nucleotides, the CDR3 is TGCAGCGCTGAACCCACAGGGGTCCGCGGCTACACCTTC. Translating gives CSAEPTGVRGYTF.

The J gene is TRBJ2-3, the V gene TRBV30; 10 nucleotides line up with TRBD1. The CDR3 spans 16 residues. Germline values: CDR1 GTSNPN, CDR2 SVGIG (reference sequence). V shed 1 base and J 3 bases; nucleotides not matched to a gene: 7. DNA for the CDR3: TGTGCCTGGAGTGCTCCCCGGGACAGGGGTACAGATACGCAGTATTTT. It encodes CAWSAPRDRGTDTQYF.